This TCR beta chain emerged from a study of PD-1 blockade in classical Hodgkin lymphoma. Time point given: cycle 4 day 1 (C4D1), after 6 weeks of nivolumab. Each of the patients experienced relapse following autologous stem cell transplantation, and their brentuximab vedotin exposure differed. The assay was immunoSEQ multiplex PCR, and TCRdb's table has in-frame clones only and misses some. The table lists tens of thousands of clones, more than 80% of them singletons. Germline V CDR1 and CDR2: GTSNPN, SVGIG (reference sequence). Between the trimmed V and J ends, which lost 5 bases and 7 bases, there was a span of 14 bases. CDR3 length: 13 amino acids.

This TCR came from a human donor with classical Hodgkin lymphoma. The sample was peripheral blood mononuclear cells (PBMCs), taken before the fourth cycle of nivolumab. The gene calls are TRBV30 and TRBJ1-4; weak D call: TRBD1 (6 bases). CDR3 region: CAWEQGSREKLFF. The CDR3 nucleotides are TGTGCCTGGGAACAGGGATCGCGTGAAAAACTGTTTTTT.